The T cell receptor (beta chain) under discussion was sequenced for a study of blood T cell repertoires in COVID-19. Authors' data handling: Estimated nucleated cell counts came from reference gene primer amplification. Sequencing was performed with immunoSEQ multiplex PCR; in TCRdb, only in-frame clones are kept and a portion is missing. V, J and clone size reflect that table, while D and trimming were determined from the DNA. The sample comprises over 20,000 clones, about nine tenths of which are singletons, and around 7% rests with the top ten. CDR1 and CDR2 (germline): KGHDR, SFDVKD. CDR3 length: 17 amino acids. V shed 3 bases, J shed 0 bases, and the junction held 3 bases outside the gene matches.

This clonotype originated in a man between 70 and 80 years old with active COVID-19. The gene calls are TRBV24-1 and TRBJ2-2; 10 positions agree with TRBD1. The sequenced sample consisted of peripheral blood. This chain's CDR3 is CATSDPGQGTNTGELFF. CDR3 nucleotide sequence: TGTGCCACCAGTGATCCGGGACAGGGGACGAACACCGGGGAGCTGTTTTTT.